This TCR beta chain comes out of a study of cytomegalovirus exposure and HLA in healthy donors. The wider study: Around 89 million unique TCRs from HLA-typed donors made up an early data release.

CDR3 length: 14 residues. V trimming: 4 bases; J trimming: 8 bases; junction bases outside the gene matches: 5. Germline assignment: CDR1 SEHNR and CDR2 FQNEAQ (reference sequence). The PCR was carried out with 60 Vbeta primers and 13 Jbeta primers. Sequencing was performed with immunoSEQ multiplex PCR; in TCRdb, only in-frame clones are kept and a portion is missing. The sample includes 130,000 or so clones, about three quarters of them seen just once. The V and J genes are TRBV7-9 and TRBJ1-4, with 9 bases aligning to TRBD1. The material sequenced was PBMCs. The clonotype originates from a woman in her late teens or twenties in good health and CMV-seronegative. CDR3 in amino acids: CASSSQGAGEKLFF. The CDR3 DNA reads TGTGCCAGCAGCTCACAGGGGGCGGGAGAAAAACTGTTTTTT.